Each of the 8 T cell receptor beta chains below was sequenced from the same sample in a study of T cell clonotyping in hematopoietic cell transplantation. The data were produced by immunoSEQ multiplex PCR, yet TCRdb's version contains in-frame clones alone and is incomplete. The sample yields approximately 7,000 clones, approximately 87% seen once. The sample consisted of PBMCs, taken 100 days after allogeneic stem cell transplant. These receptor sequences come from a male patient in his fifties who had an allogeneic stem cell transplant from a related donor, so the T cells may come from the graft donor. Some clones in this sample may be carry-over from other donors' samples.

The chain joins TRBV2 to TRBJ2-7, with TRBD2 identical over 7 bases. CDR3 size: 15 residues. Germline CDR1 and CDR2: SNHLY and FYNNEI. Trimming cost V 5 bases and J 2 bases; bases outside gene matches: 9. In nucleotides, the CDR3 is TGTGCCAGCAGTCGGTCGGCGGGGGATCCCTACGAGCAGTACTTC. Its translation is CASSRSAGDPYEQYF.

This chain joins TRBV6-6 and TRBJ2-7, with 9 bases lining up with TRBD1. The CDR3 length is 14 residues. The ends lost 6 bases at V and 3 bases at J; junction bases unmatched: 6. The germline V gene has CDR1 MNHNY and CDR2 SVGAGI (reference sequence). In nucleotides, the CDR3 is TGTGCCAGCAGCGGGGGGACAGGGAACTACGAGCAGTACTTC. It is translated as CASSGGTGNYEQYF.

This rearrangement joins TRBV2 to TRBJ1-2, with 10 bases identical to TRBD1. J was trimmed by 8 bases and V by 6 bases; bases with no gene match: 3. The CDR3 is 12 amino acids. Germline values: CDR1 SNHLY, CDR2 FYNNEI. The chain's CDR3 is CASRGTGDGYTF. Here the CDR3 DNA reads TGTGCCAGCAGGGGGACAGGGGACGGCTACACCTTC.

The chain has TRBV7-2 and TRBJ2-7, with 12 bases identical to TRBD2. The germline CDR1 and CDR2 sequences are SGHTA and FQGNSA. The CDR3 spans 17 residues. J gave up 2 bases and V 0 bases, and 5 bases lay outside the gene matches. CDR3 sequence (DNA): TGTGCCAGCAGCTTAGCGAGGACTAGCGGGGAGGCCTACGAGCAGTACTTC. This translates into CASSLARTSGEAYEQYF. The full variable domain, completed using reference TRBV7-2 and TRBJ2-7, is GAGVSQSPSNKVTEKGKDVELRCDPISGHTALYWYRQSLGQGLEFLIYFQGNSAPDKSGLPSDRFSAERTGGSVSTLTIQRTQQEDSAVYLCASSLARTSGEAYEQYFGPGTRLTVT.

The rearrangement links TRBV6-5 to TRBJ2-5; the match to TRBD1 covers 10 bases. V shed 8 bases, J shed 2 bases, and the junction held 8 bases outside the gene matches. Germline-derived CDR1 and CDR2 are MNHEY and SVGAGI. The CDR3 runs to 15 residues. DNA for the CDR3: TGTGCCAGCCTCCGGGACAGGGGTTTACAAGAGACCCAGTACTTC. This translates into CASLRDRGLQETQYF.

CDR3 coding DNA: TGTGCCAGCAGTGAAATGGAGGAAGAGGGCTCCTACGAGCAGTACTTC. It yields the protein CASSEMEEEGSYEQYF. V usage is TRBV2 and J usage is TRBJ2-7, with D maybe TRBD2 (5 bases). Per germline, CDR1 SNHLY and CDR2 FYNNEI. This CDR3 spans 16 amino acids. V was trimmed by 2 bases and J by 0 bases, leaving 14 bases between them.

The chain combines TRBV27 with TRBJ1-1; a weak D match, TRBD1 (6 bases). V dropped 4 bases and J dropped 5 bases, with 17 bases sitting between them. The CDR3 contains 15 residues. Germline values: CDR1 MNHEY, CDR2 SMNVEV (reference sequence). CDR3 residues: CASSSGGGPGTEAFF. The CDR3 DNA is TGTGCCAGCAGTTCCGGGGGGGGGCCGGGGACTGAAGCTTTCTTT.

This chain links TRBV4-2 with TRBJ1-2; D might be TRBD1 (6 bases). The CDR3 is made up of 15 amino acids. Germline V gene data show CDR1 as LGHNA and CDR2 as YNFKEQ. V lost 0 bases, J lost 4 bases, and 12 bases lay in between. The CDR3 coding sequence is TGTGCCAGCAGCCAAGATACCAGGGGAGGCTATGGCTACACCTTC. This sequence encodes CASSQDTRGGYGYTF.